This passage covers 7 T cell receptor beta chains from one sample sequenced in a study of cytomegalovirus exposure and HLA in healthy donors. Researchers ran the PCR with 60 Vbeta and 13 Jbeta primers. The table came from immunoSEQ multiplex PCR; TCRdb's copy has only in-frame clones and leaves some out. The sample includes some 120,000 clones, 17% of them seen just once. Material for sequencing was PBMCs. The receptors shown here come from a female donor in good health and CMV-seropositive.

This sequence joins TRBV7-9 and TRBJ1-2; TRBD1 agrees at 7 bases. From germline, CDR1 is SEHNR and CDR2 FQNEAQ (reference sequence). CDR3 size: 15 residues. The junction had 11 bases not matched to a gene; V was cut back by 4 bases and J by 6 bases. Here the CDR3 reads CASSSYRDRGDGYTF. In DNA form, the CDR3 reads TGTGCCAGCAGCTCCTACCGGGACAGAGGAGATGGCTACACCTTC.

The chain couples TRBV4-2 to TRBJ1-3; TRBD1 might be the D (6 bases). The CDR3 is 16 residues long. From germline, CDR1 is LGHNA and CDR2 YNFKEQ. Trimming cost V 6 bases and J 0 bases, with 15 bases left between them. The CDR3 protein is CASRGTGGASGNTIYF. The CDR3 DNA sequence: TGTGCCAGCAGAGGGACGGGGGGGGCCTCTGGAAACACCATATATTTT.

V and J are TRBV20-1 and TRBJ2-1; no clear D gene. There are 10 residues in the CDR3. V lost 4 bases to trimming and J lost 6 bases, with 4 bases between them. From germline, CDR1 is DFQATT and CDR2 SNEGSKA (reference sequence). CDR3 sequence: CSATSNEQFF. CDR3 bases: TGCAGTGCTACTAGCAATGAGCAGTTCTTC.

As regards this clone: One end of the junction fails to match germline, which may point to a read error. The gene calls are TRBV4-1 and TRBJ1-1, with 7 bases matching TRBD1. The CDR3 has 22 residues. CDR1 and CDR2 (germline): MGHRA, YSYEKL. The CDR3 coding sequence is TGCGCCAGCGCCCCACCCGAGGGACAGCCCATGAACACTGAAGGAAAGCCACTGGGTTCTTGGTTT. It yields the protein CASAPPEGQPMNTEGKPLGSWF.

V is TRBV28 and J is TRBJ1-1; the match to TRBD1 covers 7 bases. Germline V gene sequence: CDR1 MDHEN, CDR2 SYDVKM. The CDR3 is 15 residues long. The ends lost 6 bases at V and 4 bases at J; junction bases unmatched: 11. The CDR3 DNA is TGTGCCAGCAGCCCATACAGGGGACGAAGCACTGAAGCTTTCTTT. Residues: CASSPYRGRSTEAFF.

This clone was recorded a few times. The chain couples TRBV6-9 to TRBJ2-7, with TRBD2 matching 7 bases. The germline V gene has CDR1 MNHGY and CDR2 SVAAGI. Trimming at V came to 6 bases and at J to 3 bases, leaving 11 bases not matched to a gene. The CDR3 runs 15 residues. The CDR3 region is CASSLGREAHYEQYF. The CDR3 DNA reads TGTGCCAGCAGCTTGGGGAGGGAGGCCCACTACGAGCAGTACTTC.

This clone appeared a single time. CDR3 DNA sequence: TGTGCCAGCAGCTTCGATTTAGAACAGCCCCAGCATTTT. Its translation: CASSFDLEQPQHF. The chain couples TRBV7-9 to TRBJ1-5; D unclear. Trimming took 3 bases from V and 7 from J, leaving 10 bases between them. CDR3 length: 13 residues. Germline CDR1 reads SEHNR; CDR2 reads FQNEAQ (reference sequence).